The clone carrying this TCR beta chain was counted only a few times. Its antigen remains unidentified. Other DNA sequences in this sample translate to the same CDR3. This sample was taken from a study of brain T cells in children with intractable seizures. Study-level points and caveats: Pre- and post-surgery blood differed in depth, so pre-surgery absences may be undersampling. Viral specificity was inferred only from CDR3 similarity; HCMV serostatus was unknown.

Indicated time point: blood from clinic visit 5 months post-surgery; TSC patient then seizure free. Surgery cases with the highest brain T cell transcript signatures were chosen for sequencing. Clones were read by immunoSEQ multiplex PCR, and TCRdb kept only the in-frame ones, dropping some. The repertoire holds about 340,000 clones, about 93% seen once, with under 7% in the top ten. The germline V and J ends were trimmed by 4 bases and 3 bases, with 3 bases remaining between them. CDR1 and CDR2 from the germline V gene are SGHNT and YENEEA. This CDR3 is built from 11 residues. The clonotype comes from a boy under two years old with tuberous sclerosis and intractable seizures. Here the sequenced sample was peripheral blood, taken roughly 5 months after surgery. This chain connects TRBV11-3 to TRBJ1-1; D is undetermined. For the CDR3, the DNA is TGTGCCAGCAGCTCGGACACTGAAGCTTTCTTT. This translates into CASSSDTEAFF.